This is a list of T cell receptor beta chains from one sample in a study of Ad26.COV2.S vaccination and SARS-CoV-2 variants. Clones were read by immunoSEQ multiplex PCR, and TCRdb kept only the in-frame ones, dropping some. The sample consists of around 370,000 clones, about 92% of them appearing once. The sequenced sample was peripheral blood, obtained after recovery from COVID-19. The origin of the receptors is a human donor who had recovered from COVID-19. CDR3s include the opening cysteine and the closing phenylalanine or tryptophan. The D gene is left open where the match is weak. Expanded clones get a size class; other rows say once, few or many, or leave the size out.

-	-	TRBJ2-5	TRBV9	CASSARGRGQMGETQYF	TGTGCCAGCAGCGCCAGGGGGCGGGGGCAAATGGGAGAGACCCAGTACTTC
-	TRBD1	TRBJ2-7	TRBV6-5	CASSRDREIGYEQYF	TGTGCCAGTTCCCGGGACAGGGAAATCGGCTACGAGCAGTACTTC
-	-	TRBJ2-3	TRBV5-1	CASSPDWVSTDTQYF	TGCGCCAGCAGCCCGGACTGGGTTAGCACAGATACGCAGTATTTT
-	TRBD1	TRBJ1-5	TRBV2	CASSEVTGNYQPQHF	TGTGCCAGCAGTGAAGTGACAGGGAATTATCAGCCCCAGCATTTT
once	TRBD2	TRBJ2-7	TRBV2	CASRTSGGFGLYEQYF	TGTGCCAGCAGGACTAGCGGGGGTTTTGGTCTCTACGAGCAGTACTTC
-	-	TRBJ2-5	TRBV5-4	CASSREAGGETQYF	TGTGCCAGCAGCCGCGAGGCTGGAGGGGAGACCCAGTACTTC
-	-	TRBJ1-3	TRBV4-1	CASSRNRDIGPGNTIYF	TGCGCCAGCAGCCGTAACCGGGACATAGGACCTGGAAACACCATATATTTT
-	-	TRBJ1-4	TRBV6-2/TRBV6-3	CASSYLQDFNEKLFF	TGTGCCAGCAGTTACCTACAGGACTTTAATGAAAAACTGTTTTTT
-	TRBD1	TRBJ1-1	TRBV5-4	CASSPNRQGASTEAFF	TGTGCCAGCAGCCCAAACCGACAGGGGGCGAGTACTGAAGCTTTCTTT
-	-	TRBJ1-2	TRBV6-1	CASSEFEENGYTF	TGTGCCAGCAGTGAATTTGAGGAAAATGGCTACACCTTC
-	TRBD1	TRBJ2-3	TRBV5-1	CASSRGTGVSDTQYF	TGCGCCAGCAGCCGCGGGACAGGGGTGTCAGATACGCAGTATTTT
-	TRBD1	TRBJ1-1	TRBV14	CASSQTGLDAEAFF	TGTGCCAGCAGCCAGACAGGGTTGGACGCTGAAGCTTTCTTT
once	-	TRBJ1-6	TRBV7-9	CASYDSSYNSPLHF	TGTGCCAGCTATGACAGCTCCTATAATTCACCCCTCCACTTT
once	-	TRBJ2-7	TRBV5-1	CASSLSDGYEQYF	TGCGCCAGCAGCTTGAGTGACGGCTACGAGCAGTACTTC
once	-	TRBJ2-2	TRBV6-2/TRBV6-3	CASSYRDTGELFF	TGTGCCAGCAGTTACCGAGACACCGGGGAGCTGTTTTTT
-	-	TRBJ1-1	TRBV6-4	CASSGQLNTEAFF	TGTGCCAGCAGTGGACAGTTGAACACTGAAGCTTTCTTT
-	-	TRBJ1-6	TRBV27	CASSLAFRSSYNSPLHF	TGTGCCAGCAGTTTGGCCTTCCGGAGCTCCTATAATTCACCCCTCCACTTT
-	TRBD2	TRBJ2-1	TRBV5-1	CASSFLGGGVNEQFF	TGCGCCAGCAGCTTCCTCGGCGGGGGGGTCAATGAGCAGTTCTTC
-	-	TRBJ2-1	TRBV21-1	CASSAPTSGGKNEQFF	TGTGCCAGCAGCGCCCCGACTAGCGGGGGAAAAAATGAGCAGTTCTTC
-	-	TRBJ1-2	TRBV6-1	CASSEGGYTF	TGTGCCAGCAGTGAAGGGGGCTACACCTTC
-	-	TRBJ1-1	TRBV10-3	CATLAGLNTEAFF	TGTGCCACTTTAGCCGGGCTGAACACTGAAGCTTTCTTT
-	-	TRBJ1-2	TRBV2	CASTILEANYGYTF	TGTGCCAGCACCATACTTGAAGCTAACTATGGCTACACCTTC
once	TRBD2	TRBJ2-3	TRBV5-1	CASSQGLASDTQYF	TGCGCCAGCAGCCAGGGACTAGCATCAGATACGCAGTATTTT
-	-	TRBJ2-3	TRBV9	CASSTRPGDTQYF	TGTGCCAGCAGCACCAGACCGGGAGATACGCAGTATTTT
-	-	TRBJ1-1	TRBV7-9	CASSLAPNTEAFF	TGTGCCAGCAGCTTAGCGCCGAACACTGAAGCTTTCTTT
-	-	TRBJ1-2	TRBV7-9	CASSPDLVMGYTF	TGTGCCAGCAGCCCAGACCTGGTTATGGGCTACACCTTC
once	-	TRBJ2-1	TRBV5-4	CASSYDGGPWNEQFF	TGTGCCAGCAGCTATGACGGGGGGCCCTGGAATGAGCAGTTCTTC
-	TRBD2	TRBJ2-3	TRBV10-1	CASSESILAGGAADTQYF	TGCGCCAGCAGTGAGTCGATCTTGGCGGGAGGGGCAGCAGATACGCAGTATTTT
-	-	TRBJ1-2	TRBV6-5	CASSYSGADYGYTF	TGTGCCAGCAGTTATTCTGGGGCAGACTATGGCTACACCTTC
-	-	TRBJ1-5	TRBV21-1	CASSTLDRAQPFFCNQPQHF	TGTGCCAGCAGCACCCTAGACCGGGCCCAACCCTTTTTTTGCAATCAGCCCCAGCATTTT
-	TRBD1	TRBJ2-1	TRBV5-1	CASSLRGQGLDNEQFF	TGCGCCAGCAGCTTGAGGGGGCAGGGGCTCGACAATGAGCAGTTCTTC
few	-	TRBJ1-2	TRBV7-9	CASSHGGSGYTF	TGTGCCAGCAGTCATGGAGGAAGTGGCTACACCTTC
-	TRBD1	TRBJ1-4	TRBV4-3	CASSQEDRRGEKLFF	TGCGCCAGCAGCCAAGAGGACAGGCGGGGGGAAAAACTGTTTTTT
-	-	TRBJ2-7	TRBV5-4	CASSPEGGTTSYEQYF	TGTGCCAGCAGCCCGGAGGGAGGGACAACCTCCTACGAGCAGTACTTC
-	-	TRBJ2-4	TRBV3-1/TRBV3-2	CASSQDFWVAELAKNIQYF	TGTGCCAGCAGCCAAGATTTCTGGGTGGCTGAGCTAGCCAAAAACATTCAGTACTTC
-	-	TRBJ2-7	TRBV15	CATSRARGEQYF	TGTGCCACCAGCAGAGCCCGGGGCGAGCAGTACTTC
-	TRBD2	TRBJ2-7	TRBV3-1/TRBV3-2	CASSRAAGSSYEQYF	TGTGCCAGCAGCCGGGCAGCGGGGAGCTCCTACGAGCAGTACTTC
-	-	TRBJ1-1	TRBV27	CASSMVGPTNTEAFF	TGTGCCAGCAGTATGGTGGGGCCGACGAACACTGAAGCTTTCTTT
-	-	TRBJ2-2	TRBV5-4	CASSFRGTNTGELFF	TGTGCCAGCAGCTTCAGGGGTACGAACACCGGGGAGCTGTTTTTT
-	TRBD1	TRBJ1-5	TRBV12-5	CASGRDSLRQPQHF	TGTGCTAGCGGCAGGGACAGTCTACGGCAGCCCCAGCATTTT
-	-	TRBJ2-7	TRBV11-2	CASSSTGFIYEQYF	TGTGCCAGCAGCTCTACGGGGTTTATCTACGAGCAGTACTTC
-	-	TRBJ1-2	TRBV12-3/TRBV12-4	CASSRPNYGYTF	TGTGCCAGCAGCCGTCCAAACTATGGCTACACCTTC
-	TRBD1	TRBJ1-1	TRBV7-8	CASSLDRLLNTEAFF	TGTGCCAGCAGCCTGGACAGGCTATTGAACACTGAAGCTTTCTTT
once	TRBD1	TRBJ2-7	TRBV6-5	CASSRSGGTYEQYF	TGTGCCAGCAGCCGGTCAGGGGGCACCTACGAGCAGTACTTC
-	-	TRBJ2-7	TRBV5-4	CASSLALASREQYF	TGTGCCAGCAGCTTGGCCTTGGCTAGCAGGGAGCAGTACTTC
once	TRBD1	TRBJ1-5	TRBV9	CASSEGTEIGNQPQHF	TGTGCCAGCAGCGAGGGGACAGAAATTGGCAATCAGCCCCAGCATTTT
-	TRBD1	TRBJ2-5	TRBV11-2	CASSTGTGGQETQYF	TGTGCCAGCAGCACCGGGACAGGGGGACAAGAGACCCAGTACTTC
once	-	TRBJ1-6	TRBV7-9	CASSLATRGAGSPLHF	TGTGCCAGCAGCTTAGCTACAAGGGGGGCAGGATCACCCCTCCACTTT
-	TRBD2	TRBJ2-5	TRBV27	CASSSLGGGETQYF	TGTGCCAGCAGCTCCTTGGGGGGAGGGGAGACCCAGTACTTC
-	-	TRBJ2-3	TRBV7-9	CASSLTDTQYF	TGTGCCAGCAGCCTCACAGATACGCAGTATTTT